Below, 20 T cell receptor beta chains from the same sample are listed, as sequenced in a study of blood T cell repertoires in COVID-19. Measured with immunoSEQ multiplex PCR; TCRdb has only the in-frame clones, and not every one. The sample holds 350,000 to 450,000 clones, just over 90% seen once. Source material: PBMCs or T cells enriched from blood (not recorded which). The receptors here all came from a woman between 40 and 55 years old who had been exposed to COVID-19.

The chain links TRBV18 to TRBJ1-1; tentative D call: TRBD1 (5 bases). V gave up 4 bases and J gave up 7 bases, with 10 bases separating them. Germline V gives CDR1 KGHSH, CDR2 LQKENI. This CDR3 spans 12 amino acids. In DNA form, the CDR3 reads TGTGCCAGCTCACGACAAGACAGTGAAGCTTTCTTT. Encoded protein: CASSRQDSEAFF. Supplemented by reference TRBV18 and TRBJ1-1, the full variable domain reads NAGVMQNPRHLVRRRGQEARLRCSPMKGHSHVYWYRQLPEEGLKFMVYLQKENIIDESGMPKERFSAEFPKEGPSILRIQQVVRGDSAAYFCASSRQDSEAFFGQGTRLTVV.

In regard to this clone: Other DNA sequences within the sample encode an identical CDR3. The chain joins TRBV24-1 to TRBJ1-2, with D perhaps matching TRBD1 (5 bases). V was clipped by 4 bases and J by 4 bases, with 9 bases between them. The CDR3 has 13 amino acids. Per germline, CDR1 KGHDR and CDR2 SFDVKD. CDR3 coding DNA: TGTGCCACCAGTGAGGGGGGAACCTATGGCTACACCTTC. This translates into CATSEGGTYGYTF.

J is TRBJ1-2 and V is TRBV15; D uncertain. The CDR3 contains 15 residues. Germline lookup yields CDR1 LNHNV and CDR2 YYDKDF (reference sequence). V lost 4 bases, J lost 8 bases, and 20 bases lay in between. The CDR3, as DNA: TGTGCCACCAGCACTGCCGGGAGCCTTCCCCGGGGCTACACCTTC. Protein product: CATSTAGSLPRGYTF. The full variable domain, with the rest looked up from reference TRBV15 and TRBJ1-2, is DAMVIQNPRYQVTQFGKPVTLSCSQTLNHNVMYWYQQKSSQAPKLLFHYYDKDFNNEADTPDNFQSRRPNTSFCFLDIRSPGLGDTAMYLCATSTAGSLPRGYTFGSGTRLTVV.

The gene calls are TRBV24-1 and TRBJ1-6; TRBD1 agrees at 9 bases. This CDR3 is built from 13 residues. Losses at the gene ends were 9 bases for V and 10 bases for J; bases not matched to a gene: 6. In germline, CDR1 is KGHDR, CDR2 SFDVKD. The DNA for the CDR3 is TGTGCCACCCGGGACAGGGAAGGCTCACCCCTCCACTTT. Translating it yields CATRDREGSPLHF.

This chain uses TRBV9 with TRBJ2-7; 8 nucleotides line up with TRBD2. Looked up from germline, CDR1 is SGDLS and CDR2 is YYNGEE. This CDR3 is 17 amino acids long. V shed 3 bases, J shed 5 bases, and the junction held 16 bases outside the gene matches. The CDR3 here is CASSGEPGLGLMNEQYF. The CDR3, as DNA: TGTGCCAGCAGCGGGGAACCGGGACTAGGTCTTATGAACGAGCAGTACTTC.

This rearrangement joins TRBV19 to TRBJ2-3; D ambiguous. V was trimmed by 5 bases and J by 3 bases, leaving 9 bases between them. CDR1 is LNHDA, CDR2 SQIVND, per germline (reference sequence). The CDR3 is 13 residues long. The CDR3 DNA follows: TGTGCCAGTAGTCCCCACATTACAGATACGCAGTATTTT. Translated: CASSPHITDTQYF.

J is TRBJ1-2 and V is TRBV5-1; the match to TRBD1 covers 10 bases. Germline lookup yields CDR1 SGHRS and CDR2 YFSETQ. V was pared by 0 bases and J by 14 bases, with 16 bases of the junction left unmatched. This CDR3 contains 16 residues. CDR3 nucleotide sequence: TGCGCCAGCAGCTTGGGTCCCGGGACAGGGGTAAGGGTGAATACCTTC. Protein product: CASSLGPGTGVRVNTF.

The chain combines TRBV7-9 with TRBJ1-6, with 8 nucleotides matching TRBD1. Trimming removed 5 bases from V and 9 bases from J; junction bases left unmatched: 6. Looked up from germline, CDR1 is SEHNR and CDR2 is FQNEAQ (reference sequence). The CDR3 has 14 amino acids. This CDR3 reads CASSTGQAGSPLHF. In DNA form, the CDR3 reads TGTGCCAGCAGCACGGGACAGGCCGGTTCACCCCTCCACTTT.

The V call is TRBV10-1, the J call TRBJ2-7; 12 bases fit TRBD2. Germline V CDR1 and CDR2: WNHNN, SYGVQD (reference sequence). V shed 5 bases, J shed 2 bases, and the junction held 4 bases outside the gene matches. This CDR3 is built from 15 residues. The CDR3: CASSKTSGGTYEQYF. The CDR3 region has the DNA TGCGCCAGCAGTAAGACTAGCGGGGGCACCTACGAGCAGTACTTC.

The rearrangement links TRBV5-1 to TRBJ1-2, with 8 bases that match TRBD1. Germline CDR1 SGHRS, CDR2 YFSETQ. The trim removed 5 bases at V and 0 bases at J, leaving 6 bases unmatched. This CDR3 spans 15 amino acids. The CDR3, as DNA: TGCGCCAGCAGTGGGAGACAGGGGTCTAACTATGGCTACACCTTC. Translation: CASSGRQGSNYGYTF. The variable domain in full, completed from reference TRBV5-1 and TRBJ1-2, reads KAGVTQTPRYLIKTRGQQVTLSCSPISGHRSVSWYQQTPGQGLQFLFEYFSETQRNKGNFPGRFSGRQFSNSRSEMNVSTLELGDSALYLCASSGRQGSNYGYTFGSGTRLTVV.

The chain has TRBV11-2 and TRBJ2-7, with D unresolved. V was shortened by 4 bases and J by 0 bases, with 7 bases between the two germline ends. The CDR3 has 13 residues. The germline gives CDR1 SGHAT, CDR2 FQNNGV. The CDR3 sequence is CASSSSSSYEQYF. CDR3 sequence (DNA): TGTGCCAGCAGCTCATCGAGCTCCTACGAGCAGTACTTC.

The chain employs TRBV27 and TRBJ1-1; tentatively, D is TRBD1 (6 bases). CDR1 is MNHEY, CDR2 SMNVEV, per germline (reference sequence). The length of the CDR3 is 17 residues. V was cut by 10 bases and J by 5 bases, with 29 bases left in between. The CDR3 DNA reads TGTGCCACCAAGGGACATCTTGGCCCCCGGATGGGAACTGAAGCTTTCTTT. This translates into CATKGHLGPRMGTEAFF.

The chain uses TRBV7-2 and TRBJ1-1; TRBD1 is a possible D gene (5 bases). Trimming stripped 4 bases from V and 8 bases from J, with 14 bases between. CDR3 size: 13 residues. Germline CDR1 SGHTA, CDR2 FQGNSA. The CDR3 spells CASSSRLGGEAFF. The CDR3 region has the DNA TGTGCCAGCAGCTCCCGATTGGGGGGGGAAGCTTTCTTT.

The rearrangement uses TRBV25-1 and TRBJ1-1, with D possibly matching TRBD1 (6 bases). Germline CDR1 is MGHDK and CDR2 is SYGVNS. Trimming took off 1 base at V and 3 bases at J, with 12 bases between the two ends. The CDR3 consists of 15 residues. In DNA, the CDR3 is TGTGCCAGCAGTGAATCCCCCCCAGGGGACACTGAAGCTTTCTTT. This sequence encodes CASSESPPGDTEAFF.

The chain links TRBV7-2 to TRBJ2-5, with TRBD2 matching over 10 bases. The length of the CDR3 is 16 residues. V was pared by 5 bases and J by 7 bases, with 13 bases of the junction left unmatched. The germline CDR1 and CDR2 sequences are SGHTA and FQGNSA. This CDR3 is CASSPPVAGGPGTQYF. CDR3 nucleotides: TGTGCCAGCAGCCCCCCCGTAGCGGGAGGCCCGGGGACCCAGTACTTC.

This clone has just a few counts. The chain carries TRBV15 and TRBJ2-5; D might be TRBD1 (5 bases). This CDR3 is built from 15 residues. Germline V gene sequence: CDR1 LNHNV, CDR2 YYDKDF (reference sequence). The V end was cut by 0 bases, the J end by 5 bases, with 13 bases between. CDR3 sequence: CATSRDRLGVETQYF. CDR3 nucleotides: TGTGCCACCAGCAGAGATCGTCTAGGGGTGGAGACCCAGTACTTC.

This chain joins TRBV2 and TRBJ2-7, with D uncertain. Germline V gene lookup returns CDR1 SNHLY and CDR2 FYNNEI. V lost 6 bases to trimming and J lost 2 bases, with 5 bases between them. The CDR3 length is 11 residues. The CDR3 DNA reads TGTGCCAGCAGGACAACCTACGAGCAGTACTTC. Protein sequence: CASRTTYEQYF.

This clone was counted a few times. An end of the junction does not agree with germline; a read error may underlie this. V is TRBV3-1 (or the pseudogene TRBV3-2) and J is TRBJ2-1; TRBD2 aligns across 9 bases. The CDR3 is 14 residues long. The V gene's germline CDR1 is LGHDT and CDR2 YNNKEL (reference sequence). The chain's CDR3 is CASTQGLAYNEQFF. The CDR3 nucleotides read TGTGCCAGCACCCAAGGACTAGCGTACAATGAGCAGTTCTTC.

V gene TRBV6-4 combines with J gene TRBJ1-2; 8 bases map to TRBD1. V lost 6 bases, J lost 10 bases, and 7 bases stayed unmatched. Germline V CDR1 and CDR2: MRHNA, SNTAGT. The CDR3 totals 12 residues. The CDR3 region is CASRDSTGAYTF. In nucleotides, the CDR3 is TGTGCCAGCAGAGATTCGACAGGGGCCTACACCTTC.

This chain links TRBV25-1 with TRBJ1-2, with TRBD1 matching over 7 bases. CDR1 is MGHDK and CDR2 is SYGVNS in the germline V gene. The CDR3 sequence is 11 residues long. After removal of 3 bases from V and 13 bases from J, the junction contained 5 bases not matched to a gene. The CDR3 DNA follows: TGTGCCAGCAGTGATGGGACAGCAGTCACCTTC. Its protein product is CASSDGTAVTF.